This T cell receptor (beta chain) was sequenced during a study of radiotherapy plus CTLA-4 blockade in lung cancer. The CDR3 runs to 15 residues. Trimming cost V 6 bases and J 7 bases; bases outside gene matches: 9. CDR1 is PRHDT, CDR2 FYEKMQ, per germline (reference sequence). Sequencing was performed with immunoSEQ multiplex PCR; in TCRdb, only in-frame clones are kept and a portion is missing. The repertoire holds 13,000 to 15,000 clones, with over 75% as singletons. The TCR originated in a human donor with non-small cell lung cancer that progressed on radiotherapy plus ipilimumab. Some clones in this sample may be carry-over from other donors' samples. J is TRBJ2-5 and V is TRBV13, with 12 bases aligning to TRBD2. Sequences were derived from peripheral blood, sampled from a patient treated with radiotherapy plus ipilimumab. The CDR3 DNA reads as TGTGCCAGCAGTTCTCTAGCGGGAGGGCCGGGGACCCAGTACTTC. Protein sequence: CASSSLAGGPGTQYF.